Below are 31 T cell receptor beta chains sequenced from a single sample in a study of cytomegalovirus exposure and HLA in healthy donors. It was with 60 Vbeta and 13 Jbeta primers that the PCR ran. Assay used: immunoSEQ multiplex PCR; TCRdb lists only in-frame clones, some missing. The sample records 110,000 to 150,000 clones, nearly 10% being singletons. Source material: PBMCs. The receptors derive from a man aged 50 to 59 in good health and CMV-seronegative.

V is TRBV9 and J is TRBJ2-7; maybe TRBD2 (5 bases). The germline V and J ends were trimmed by 4 bases and 1 base, with 15 bases remaining between them. The CDR3 is made up of 15 amino acids. Germline V lookup: CDR1 SGDLS, CDR2 YYNGEE. CDR3 nucleotide sequence: TGTGCCAGCAGCCCCCAAGGGAGCGAGTCCTACGAGCAGTACTTC. This sequence encodes CASSPQGSESYEQYF.

V gene TRBV6-5 combines with J gene TRBJ1-5; D might be TRBD1 (5 bases). This CDR3 is built from 15 residues. V was cut by 4 bases and J by 4 bases, with 14 bases left in between. CDR1 is MNHEY, CDR2 SVGAGI, per germline. CDR3: CASSSRRGPNQPQHF. Here the CDR3 DNA reads TGTGCCAGCAGTTCCAGGAGGGGTCCAAATCAGCCCCAGCATTTT.

The genes are TRBV15 and TRBJ1-2, with D possibly matching TRBD1 (5 bases). CDR3 length: 14 residues. Trimming left V 0 bases short and J 6 bases short, with 11 bases between. Germline CDR1 LNHNV, CDR2 YYDKDF (reference sequence). CDR3 in DNA: TGTGCCACCAGCAGAGATCGAAAAGGGGATGGCTACACCTTC. It yields the protein CATSRDRKGDGYTF. The full variable domain, its missing parts supplied by reference TRBV15 and TRBJ1-2, is DAMVIQNPRYQVTQFGKPVTLSCSQTLNHNVMYWYQQKSSQAPKLLFHYYDKDFNNEADTPDNFQSRRPNTSFCFLDIRSPGLGDTAMYLCATSRDRKGDGYTFGSGTRLTVV.

This chain connects TRBV5-1 to TRBJ2-1; TRBD2 matches at 7 bases. The V gene end was trimmed by 3 bases and the J gene end by 8 bases; junction bases not matched to a gene: 5. The length of the CDR3 is 13 residues. The germline V gene has CDR1 SGHRS and CDR2 YFSETQ. The CDR3 region has the DNA TGCGCCAGCAGCTCTCTAGCGGCGGATGAGCAGTTCTTC. Amino acids: CASSSLAADEQFF.

This chain links TRBV4-1 with TRBJ2-3, with TRBD1 matching 9 bases. CDR1 and CDR2 from the germline V gene are MGHRA and YSYEKL. The CDR3 sequence is 18 residues long. J was trimmed by 4 bases and V by 0 bases; bases with no gene match: 11. CDR3 amino acids: CASSQEGGTGNYADTQYF. In nucleotides, the CDR3 is TGCGCCAGCAGCCAAGAGGGAGGGACAGGGAATTACGCAGATACGCAGTATTTT.

In its sample, this clone was seen a few times. The chain joins TRBV7-9 to TRBJ1-1; D is perhaps TRBD1 (6 bases). CDR3 length: 15 amino acids. The germline V gene encodes CDR1 SEHNR and CDR2 FQNEAQ (reference sequence). Trimming took off 5 bases at V and 0 bases at J, with 13 bases between the two ends. The CDR3 DNA follows: TGTGCCAGCAGCGAACGACAGGCCTTGAACACTGAAGCTTTCTTT. The encoded protein is CASSERQALNTEAFF.

This rearrangement joins TRBV11-2 to TRBJ2-7; D unclear. Germline loops: CDR1 SGHAT, CDR2 FQNNGV. V was clipped by 1 base and J by 2 bases, with 18 bases between them. The CDR3 has 17 amino acids. CDR3 DNA sequence: TGTGCCAGCAGCTTAGTCAGGTACGGCAGTGCCGCCTACGAGCAGTACTTC. Protein product: CASSLVRYGSAAYEQYF.

The chain uses TRBV19 and TRBJ1-2; 11 bases agree with TRBD1. The CDR3 runs 19 residues. The V gene end was trimmed by 11 bases and the J gene end by 1 base; junction bases not matched to a gene: 21. CDR1 and CDR2 (germline): LNHDA, SQIVND (reference sequence). Here the CDR3 DNA reads TGTGCCCCCTTCGCGAGGACAGGGGGCCTTACCCCCTATAACTATGGCTACACCTTC. Protein: CAPFARTGGLTPYNYGYTF.

The chain carries TRBV9 and TRBJ2-1; 13 bases are shared with TRBD2. The V segment lost 3 bases and the J segment 5 bases; nucleotides outside the gene matches: 2. Germline CDR1 SGDLS, CDR2 YYNGEE. The CDR3 totals 15 residues. The DNA of the CDR3 is TGTGCCAGCAGCGCCGGGACTAGCGGGAACAATGAGCAGTTCTTC. It specifies CASSAGTSGNNEQFF.

This clone was detected only a few times. This chain uses TRBV6-1 with TRBJ1-2, with D perhaps matching TRBD1 (5 bases). CDR3 length: 14 residues. CDR1 MNHNS and CDR2 SASEGT come from the germline V gene. V lost 6 bases, J lost 7 bases, and 18 bases lay in between. As DNA, the CDR3 is TGTGCCAGCAGACCCGGGGGTGCTGAGGGTGGCTACACCTTC. It yields the protein CASRPGGAEGGYTF.

This clone was observed a few times. This same CDR3 is encoded by further DNA sequences in the sample. This chain links TRBV6-4 with TRBJ2-1; unclear D gene. The CDR3 totals 13 residues. Germline assignment: CDR1 MRHNA and CDR2 SNTAGT. V was shortened by 2 bases and J by 3 bases, with 5 bases between the two germline ends. CDR3 coding DNA: TGTGCCAGCAGTGACACTGGCTACAATGAGCAGTTCTTC. It translates to CASSDTGYNEQFF.

This clone is a singleton in its sample. The gene calls are TRBV11-3 and TRBJ2-1; 7 bases agree with TRBD2. Germline CDR1 is SGHNT and CDR2 is YENEEA. The CDR3 totals 17 residues. The junction had 7 bases not matched to a gene; V was cut back by 2 bases and J by 0 bases. This CDR3 is CASSLSLAESSYNEQFF. The CDR3 DNA follows: TGTGCCAGCAGCTTAAGTCTAGCGGAAAGCTCCTACAATGAGCAGTTCTTC.

The genes are TRBV28 and TRBJ1-2, with D maybe TRBD1 (5 bases). Trimming took 6 bases from V and 6 from J, leaving 23 bases between them. This CDR3 is 16 amino acids long. Germline CDR1 and CDR2: MDHEN and SYDVKM. The CDR3 is CASSQFPITGLNGYTF. CDR3 DNA sequence: TGTGCCAGCAGCCAATTCCCAATAACAGGATTAAATGGCTACACCTTC.

This chain joins TRBV5-6 and TRBJ2-1; 10 bases are a match to TRBD1. This CDR3 contains 15 residues. The V gene end was trimmed by 3 bases and the J gene end by 8 bases; junction bases not matched to a gene: 8. Germline lookup yields CDR1 SGHDT and CDR2 YYEEEE. The CDR3 spells CASSSLGTGAHEQFF. The CDR3 nucleotides are TGTGCCAGCAGCTCCCTAGGGACAGGGGCCCATGAGCAGTTCTTC.

The sample holds a few counts of this clone. The V gene is TRBV15, the J gene TRBJ2-3; 13 nucleotides match TRBD2. CDR1 and CDR2 from the germline V gene are LNHNV and YYDKDF (reference sequence). The CDR3 has 17 residues. The V and J ends lost 8 bases and 2 bases, in that order; junction bases with no gene match: 10. CDR3 residues: CATGPRGLAGHTDTQYF. The CDR3 bases are TGTGCCACCGGCCCCCGGGGACTAGCGGGGCACACAGATACGCAGTATTTT. The full variable domain, rest sourced from reference TRBV15 and TRBJ2-3, is DAMVIQNPRYQVTQFGKPVTLSCSQTLNHNVMYWYQQKSSQAPKLLFHYYDKDFNNEADTPDNFQSRRPNTSFCFLDIRSPGLGDTAMYLCATGPRGLAGHTDTQYFGPGTRLTVL.

The rearrangement uses TRBV5-4 and TRBJ2-3; 11 bases map to TRBD2. Trimming cost V 0 bases and J 3 bases; bases outside gene matches: 0. The CDR3 loop spans 15 amino acids. Germline values: CDR1 SGHNT, CDR2 YYREEE (reference sequence). The CDR3: CASSLVAGGTDTQYF. The CDR3 bases are TGTGCCAGCAGCTTGGTAGCGGGAGGGACAGATACGCAGTATTTT.

The sample holds a few counts of this clone. The chain has TRBV2 and TRBJ2-1; D perhaps matches TRBD1 (7 bases). Germline V gene sequence: CDR1 SNHLY, CDR2 FYNNEI. The V end was cut by 3 bases, the J end by 6 bases, with 12 bases between. This CDR3 spans 14 amino acids. The CDR3 loop is CASSEQGGLNEQFF. As DNA, the CDR3 is TGTGCCAGCAGTGAGCAGGGGGGCCTCAATGAGCAGTTCTTC.

CDR3 loop: CAWTVGETNEKLFF. The CDR3 nucleotides are TGTGCCTGGACCGTCGGAGAGACTAATGAAAAACTGTTTTTT. J is TRBJ1-4 and V is TRBV30; D gene ambiguous. Germline CDR1 and CDR2: GTSNPN and SVGIG (reference sequence). The germline V and J ends were trimmed by 4 bases and 2 bases, with 11 bases remaining between them. This CDR3 spans 14 amino acids.

The chain recombines TRBV6-5 with TRBJ1-4; D not resolved. Germline CDR1 reads MNHEY; CDR2 reads SVGAGI. The CDR3 runs 13 residues. V dropped 5 bases and J dropped 5 bases, with 9 bases sitting between them. CDR3 loop: CASSEVRNEKLFF. The CDR3 coding sequence is TGTGCCAGCAGTGAAGTCAGGAATGAAAAACTGTTTTTT.

The CDR3 sequence: CASSSGTGGNEQFF. CDR3 sequence (DNA): TGTGCCAGCAGTTCCGGGACAGGGGGCAATGAGCAGTTCTTC. This chain links TRBV6-6 with TRBJ2-1, with 11 bases identical to TRBD1. This CDR3 is 14 amino acids long. The germline V gene has CDR1 MNHNY and CDR2 SVGAGI (reference sequence). V shed 4 bases, J shed 6 bases, and the junction held 2 bases outside the gene matches.

This clone occurred a few times. This rearrangement joins TRBV5-6 to TRBJ1-1; unclear D gene. From germline, CDR1 is SGHDT and CDR2 YYEEEE. The CDR3 consists of 13 residues. V was shortened by 2 bases and J by 3 bases, with 8 bases between the two germline ends. The CDR3 nucleotides read TGTGCCAGCAGCTTAAGAGGGTACACTGAAGCTTTCTTT. It codes for CASSLRGYTEAFF.

The V and J genes are TRBV28 and TRBJ2-5, with 10 nucleotides matching TRBD2. This CDR3 contains 15 residues. V trimming: 4 bases; J trimming: 2 bases; junction bases outside the gene matches: 4. Germline values: CDR1 MDHEN, CDR2 SYDVKM. The CDR3 spells CASSSRTSGQETQYF. In DNA, the CDR3 is TGTGCCAGCAGTTCCAGGACTAGCGGACAAGAGACCCAGTACTTC.

The chain links TRBV19 to TRBJ1-1; no clear D gene. The CDR3 is 15 amino acids. Germline-derived CDR1 and CDR2 are LNHDA and SQIVND (reference sequence). The ends were cut back, 5 bases at V and 1 base at J, with 14 bases in the middle. CDR3 protein: CASSPRRDWNTEAFF. The CDR3 bases are TGTGCCAGTAGTCCAAGACGGGATTGGAACACTGAAGCTTTCTTT.

The sample holds a few counts of this clone. The chain links TRBV25-1 to TRBJ2-5; TRBD2 is a possible D gene (7 bases). Looked up from germline, CDR1 is MGHDK and CDR2 is SYGVNS. CDR3 length equals 16 residues. The V end lost 6 bases, the J end lost 5 bases, and 22 bases lay between the germline ends. The CDR3 loop reads CASSPAMRGGKETQYF. CDR3 DNA: TGTGCCAGCAGCCCAGCGATGAGGGGGGGCAAGGAGACCCAGTACTTC.

This sequence joins TRBV9 and TRBJ2-7; 9 bases agree with TRBD1. This CDR3 comprises 16 residues. CDR1 and CDR2 from the germline V gene are SGDLS and YYNGEE. V lost 3 bases, J lost 7 bases, and 14 bases stayed unmatched. DNA for the CDR3: TGTGCCAGCAGCGCCGGCGGGACAGGGCTTAATCGGGAGCAGTACTTC. This gives the protein CASSAGGTGLNREQYF.

The chain uses TRBV4-2 and TRBJ2-7, with a possible D match to TRBD2 (6 bases). Trimming took off 0 bases at V and 2 bases at J, with 11 bases between the two ends. The CDR3 spans 15 residues. Germline V gives CDR1 LGHNA, CDR2 YNFKEQ. CDR3 DNA: TGTGCCAGCAGCCAAGAGGAGGGGATGACCTACGAGCAGTACTTC. Amino acid sequence: CASSQEEGMTYEQYF.

The V call is TRBV5-5, the J call TRBJ1-2, with a weak D call TRBD1 (6 bases). The V end lost 3 bases, the J end lost 7 bases, and 16 bases lay between the germline ends. CDR3 size: 14 residues. From germline, CDR1 is SGHKS and CDR2 YYEKEE (reference sequence). CDR3 protein: CASSSVRGAGGYTF. The CDR3 nucleotides read TGTGCCAGCAGCTCCGTGCGGGGGGCGGGTGGCTACACCTTC.

This clone was seen only a few times. The chain uses TRBV30 and TRBJ1-1; maybe TRBD1 (6 bases). V shed 2 bases and J shed 8 bases, with 18 bases lying between them. This CDR3 spans 14 amino acids. CDR1 GTSNPN and CDR2 SVGIG come from the germline V gene (reference sequence). Written as DNA, the CDR3 is TGTGCCTGGAGTCGGGACATAGGGGAGGGGGAAGCTTTCTTT. Its protein is CAWSRDIGEGEAFF. The full variable domain, rest sourced from reference TRBV30 and TRBJ1-1, is SQTIHQWPATLVQPVGSPLSLECTVEGTSNPNLYWYRQAAGRGLQLLFYSVGIGQISSEVPQNLSASRPQDRQFILSSKKLLLSDSGFYLCAWSRDIGEGEAFFGQGTRLTVV.

This clone was seen a handful of times. The chain has TRBV7-9 and TRBJ1-1, with unresolved D. V lost 4 bases to trimming and J lost 1 base, with 4 bases between them. Germline V lookup: CDR1 SEHNR, CDR2 FQNEAQ (reference sequence). CDR3 length: 12 residues. The CDR3 loop is CASSWANTEAFF. CDR3 nucleotides: TGTGCCAGCAGCTGGGCGAACACTGAAGCTTTCTTT.

This clone showed up just a few times. The J gene is TRBJ1-2, the V gene TRBV7-9; 8 bases are a match to TRBD1. The CDR3 is 14 amino acids. After removal of 5 bases from V and 4 bases from J, the junction contained 6 bases not matched to a gene. Looked up from germline, CDR1 is SEHNR and CDR2 is FQNEAQ (reference sequence). The CDR3: CASSRTGFGYGYTF. In DNA form, the CDR3 reads TGTGCCAGCAGCCGGACAGGGTTCGGCTATGGCTACACCTTC.

The V and J genes are TRBV18 and TRBJ2-7; 7 bases line up with TRBD1. Unmatched junction bases numbered 9, after V lost 4 bases and J lost 3 bases. CDR1 and CDR2 from the germline V gene are KGHSH and LQKENI. CDR3 size: 15 residues. The chain's CDR3 is CASSRPGTAIYEQYF. The CDR3 DNA reads as TGTGCCAGCTCACGACCCGGGACAGCTATCTACGAGCAGTACTTC.